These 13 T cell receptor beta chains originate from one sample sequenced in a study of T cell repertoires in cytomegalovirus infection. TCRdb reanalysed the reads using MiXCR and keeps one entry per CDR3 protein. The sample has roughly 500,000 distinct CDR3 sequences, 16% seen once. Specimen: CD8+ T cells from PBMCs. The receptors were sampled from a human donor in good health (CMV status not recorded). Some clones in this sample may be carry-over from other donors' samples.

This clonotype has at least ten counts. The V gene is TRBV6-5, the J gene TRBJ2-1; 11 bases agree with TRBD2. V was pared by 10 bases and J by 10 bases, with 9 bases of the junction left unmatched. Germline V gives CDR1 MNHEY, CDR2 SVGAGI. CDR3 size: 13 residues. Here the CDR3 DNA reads TGTGCCACGGAGCTAGCGGGGGGCGGGGAGCAGTTCTTC. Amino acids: CATELAGGGEQFF.

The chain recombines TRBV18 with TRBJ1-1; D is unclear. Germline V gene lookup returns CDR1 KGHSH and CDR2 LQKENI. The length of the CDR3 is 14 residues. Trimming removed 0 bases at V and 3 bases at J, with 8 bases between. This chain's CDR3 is CASSPPALYTEAFF. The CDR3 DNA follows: TGTGCCAGCTCACCACCGGCGTTGTACACTGAAGCTTTCTTT.

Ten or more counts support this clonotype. This CDR3 reads CASSLQGASNQPQHF. In DNA form, the CDR3 reads TGTGCCAGCAGCTTACAGGGGGCGAGCAATCAGCCCCAGCATTTT. The J gene is TRBJ1-5, the V gene TRBV7-8; 8 bases are a match to TRBD1. Germline CDR1 and CDR2: SGHVS and FQNEAQ. With 2 bases clipped from V and 1 base from J, the junction kept 1 base outside the gene matches. This CDR3 spans 15 amino acids.

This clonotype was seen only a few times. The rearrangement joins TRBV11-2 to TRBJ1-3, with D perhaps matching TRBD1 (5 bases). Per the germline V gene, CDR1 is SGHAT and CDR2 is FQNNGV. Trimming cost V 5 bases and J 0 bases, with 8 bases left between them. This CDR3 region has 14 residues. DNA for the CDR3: TGTGCCAGCAGCGGGGCTTTCTCTGGAAACACCATATATTTT. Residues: CASSGAFSGNTIYF.

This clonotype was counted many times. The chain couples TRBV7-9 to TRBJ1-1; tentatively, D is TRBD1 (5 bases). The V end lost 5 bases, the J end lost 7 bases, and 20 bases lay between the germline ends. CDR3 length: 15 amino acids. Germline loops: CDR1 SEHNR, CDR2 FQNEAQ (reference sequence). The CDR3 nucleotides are TGTGCCAGCAGCCCGTCGTTACAGGAGCGGGGTGAAGCTTTCTTT. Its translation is CASSPSLQERGEAFF.

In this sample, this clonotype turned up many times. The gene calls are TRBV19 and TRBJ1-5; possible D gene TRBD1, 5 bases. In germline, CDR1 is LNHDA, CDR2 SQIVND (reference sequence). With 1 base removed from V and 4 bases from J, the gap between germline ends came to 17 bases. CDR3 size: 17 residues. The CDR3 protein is CASSIAQGRFVNQPQHF. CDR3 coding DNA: TGTGCCAGTAGTATAGCGCAGGGCCGGTTTGTTAATCAGCCCCAGCATTTT.

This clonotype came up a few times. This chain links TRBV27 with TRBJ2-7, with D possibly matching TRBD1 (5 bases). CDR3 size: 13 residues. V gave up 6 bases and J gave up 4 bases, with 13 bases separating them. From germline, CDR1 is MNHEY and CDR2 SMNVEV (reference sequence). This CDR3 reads CASRRMDKYEQYF. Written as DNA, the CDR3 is TGTGCCAGCAGGCGGATGGACAAGTACGAGCAGTACTTC.

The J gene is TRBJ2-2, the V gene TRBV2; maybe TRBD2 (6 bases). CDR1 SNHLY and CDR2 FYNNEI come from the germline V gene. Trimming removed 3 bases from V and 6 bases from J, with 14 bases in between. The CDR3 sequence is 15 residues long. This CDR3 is CASSDPRRVSGELFF. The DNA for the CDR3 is TGTGCCAGCAGTGACCCACGGAGGGTTTCCGGGGAGCTGTTTTTT.

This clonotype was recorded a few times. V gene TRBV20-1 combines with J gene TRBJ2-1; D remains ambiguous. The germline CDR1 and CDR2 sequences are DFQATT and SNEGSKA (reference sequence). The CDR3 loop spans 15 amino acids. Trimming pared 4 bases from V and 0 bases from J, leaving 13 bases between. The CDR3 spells CSATDPSSSYNEQFF. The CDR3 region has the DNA TGCAGTGCTACAGATCCTTCGAGCTCCTACAATGAGCAGTTCTTC.

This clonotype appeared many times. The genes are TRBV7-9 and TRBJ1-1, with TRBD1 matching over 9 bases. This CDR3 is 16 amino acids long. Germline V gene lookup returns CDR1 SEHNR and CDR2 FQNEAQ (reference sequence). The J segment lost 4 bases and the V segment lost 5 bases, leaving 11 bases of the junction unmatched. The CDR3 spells CASSPSWRGQGTEAFF. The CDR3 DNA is TGTGCCAGCAGCCCCTCATGGCGGGGACAGGGCACTGAAGCTTTCTTT.

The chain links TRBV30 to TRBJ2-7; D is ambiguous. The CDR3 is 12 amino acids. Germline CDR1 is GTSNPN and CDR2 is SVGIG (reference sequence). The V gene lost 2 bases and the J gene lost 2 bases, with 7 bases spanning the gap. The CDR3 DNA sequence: TGTGCCTGGAGTCCCTGGACCTACGAGCAGTACTTC. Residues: CAWSPWTYEQYF.

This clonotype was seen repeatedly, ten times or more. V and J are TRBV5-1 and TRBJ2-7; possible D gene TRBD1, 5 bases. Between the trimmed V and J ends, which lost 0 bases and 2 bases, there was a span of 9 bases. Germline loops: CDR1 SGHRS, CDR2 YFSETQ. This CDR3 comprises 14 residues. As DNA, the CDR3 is TGCGCCAGCAGCTTGGTCGACAGCCCCTACGAGCAGTACTTC. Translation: CASSLVDSPYEQYF.

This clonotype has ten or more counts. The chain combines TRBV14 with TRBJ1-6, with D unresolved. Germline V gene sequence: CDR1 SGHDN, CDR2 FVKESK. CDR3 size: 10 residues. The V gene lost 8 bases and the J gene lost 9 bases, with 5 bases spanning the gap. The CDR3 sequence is CASGGSPLHF. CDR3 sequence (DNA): TGTGCCAGCGGTGGTTCACCCCTCCACTTT. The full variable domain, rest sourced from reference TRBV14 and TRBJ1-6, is EAGVTQFPSHSVIEKGQTVTLRCDPISGHDNLYWYRRVMGKEIKFLLHFVKESKQDESGMPNNRFLAERTGGTYSTLKVQPAELEDSGVYFCASGGSPLHFGNGTRLTVT.